This TCR beta chain was recovered during a study of blood T cell repertoires in COVID-19. Study information: Acute-phase and convalescent COVID-19 samples originated in the United States, Italy and Spain.

In Seattle, patients joined the study during active infection and were tracked longitudinally. TCRdb keeps only in-frame clones here, not all; method: immunoSEQ multiplex PCR. The data show about 250,000 clones, with approximately 89% seen just once and around 6.3% held by the top ten. The V gene lost 1 base and the J gene lost 2 bases, with 12 bases spanning the gap. The CDR3 spans 15 residues. CDR1 is SGHAT, CDR2 FQNNGV, per germline. The clonotype comes from a woman under 40 with COVID-19, enrolled during active disease. The chain recombines TRBV11-2 with TRBJ2-7; a weak D match, TRBD1 (5 bases). The sequencing sample was made of peripheral blood. CDR3 loop: CASSLGPGSAYEQYF. CDR3 nucleotide sequence: TGTGCCAGCAGCTTAGGTCCAGGGTCAGCCTACGAGCAGTACTTC. The variable domain in full, with the rest retrieved from reference TRBV11-2 and TRBJ2-7, is EAGVAQSPRYKIIEKRQSVAFWCNPISGHATLYWYQQILGQGPKLLIQFQNNGVVDDSQLPKDRFSAERLKGVDSTLKIQPAKLEDSAVYLCASSLGPGSAYEQYFGPGTRLTVT.